The 26 T cell receptor beta chains presented below share a single source sample, sequenced in a study of shared clonotypes between healthy human individuals. Naive CD8 isolation took CD45RO-negative cells positively selected for CCR7 and excluded terminally differentiated effector memory CD45RA+ cells. Method: immunoSEQ multiplex PCR; TCRdb's copy keeps in-frame clones and lacks some. The sample lists 2 million to 2.5 million clones; 90% to 95% were seen once. Specimen: naive CD8+ T cells from PBMCs. The receptors were sampled from a man between 18 and 29 years old in good health. Some clones in this sample may be carry-over from other donors' samples.

The rearrangement links TRBV7-9 to TRBJ1-1, with D uncertain. Germline values: CDR1 SEHNR, CDR2 FQNEAQ (reference sequence). The CDR3 contains 14 residues. V was clipped by 5 bases and J by 4 bases, with 14 bases between them. This CDR3 is CASSVDARSTEAFF. The CDR3 coding sequence is TGTGCCAGCAGCGTCGACGCCCGCAGCACTGAAGCTTTCTTT.

This chain joins TRBV13 and TRBJ1-1; perhaps TRBD1 as D (5 bases). Germline V CDR1 and CDR2: PRHDT, FYEKMQ (reference sequence). The CDR3 sequence is 15 residues long. V lost 2 bases and J lost 1, with 11 bases in between. CDR3 DNA sequence: TGTGCCAGCAGCTTATGGGGCGTTGGGAACACTGAAGCTTTCTTT. This translates into CASSLWGVGNTEAFF.

This clone was seen once. This sequence joins TRBV27 and TRBJ2-7; D ambiguous. CDR3 length: 13 amino acids. V lost 10 bases, J lost 4 bases, and 17 bases lay in between. Germline lookup yields CDR1 MNHEY and CDR2 SMNVEV (reference sequence). Here the CDR3 DNA reads TGTGCCACCGCCCCAAGCTCAAAATACGAGCAGTACTTC. Translated: CATAPSSKYEQYF.

The V and J genes are TRBV27 and TRBJ2-5, with TRBD2 identical over 14 bases. V lost 1 base and J lost 5; bases outside the gene matches: 3. The CDR3 is made up of 16 amino acids. Germline lookup yields CDR1 MNHEY and CDR2 SMNVEV (reference sequence). Here the CDR3 DNA reads TGTGCCAGCAGTTTATGGACTAGCGGGAGGTTGGAGACCCAGTACTTC. Translation gives CASSLWTSGRLETQYF.

The rearrangement links TRBV9 to TRBJ2-7; tentatively, D is TRBD1 (6 bases). V dropped 4 bases and J dropped 0 bases, with 11 bases sitting between them. There are 14 residues in the CDR3. Germline CDR1 and CDR2: SGDLS and YYNGEE. DNA of the CDR3: TGTGCCAGCAGCCCATGGGACAACTCCTACGAGCAGTACTTC. This codes for CASSPWDNSYEQYF. Full variable domain (missing parts from reference TRBV9 and TRBJ2-7): DSGVTQTPKHLITATGQRVTLRCSPRSGDLSVYWYQQSLDQGLQFLIQYYNGEERAKGNILERFSAQQFPDLHSELNLSSLELGDSALYFCASSPWDNSYEQYFGPGTRLTVT.

The chain joins TRBV7-9 to TRBJ1-1; the D is unclear. V was shortened by 1 base and J by 4 bases, with 10 bases between the two germline ends. CDR3 length: 14 residues. Germline V lookup: CDR1 SEHNR, CDR2 FQNEAQ (reference sequence). The CDR3 region is CASSLDPVSTEAFF. CDR3 sequence (DNA): TGTGCCAGCAGCTTAGACCCCGTGAGCACTGAAGCTTTCTTT. The whole variable domain, filled in from reference TRBV7-9 and TRBJ1-1, reads DTGVSQNPRHKITKRGQNVTFRCDPISEHNRLYWYRQTLGQGPEFLTYFQNEAQLEKSRLLSDRFSAERPKGSFSTLEIQRTEQGDSAMYLCASSLDPVSTEAFFGQGTRLTVV.

Of note for this clone: Other DNA sequences in this sample translate to the same CDR3. This chain uses TRBV11-2 with TRBJ2-7; a possible D gene is TRBD1 (6 bases). The CDR3 runs 15 residues. V lost 3 bases, J lost 3 bases, and 15 bases lay in between. The germline V gene encodes CDR1 SGHAT and CDR2 FQNNGV. CDR3 in amino acids: CASSLVGAGDYEQYF. The CDR3 nucleotides read TGTGCCAGCAGCTTGGTCGGCGCAGGGGACTACGAGCAGTACTTC.

This clone has a single count. Being one base from a much bigger clone, this may be a read error. Additional DNA sequences in this sample encode the identical CDR3. The rearrangement joins TRBV6-6 to TRBJ2-6; D is unresolved. Trimming pared 0 bases from V and 0 bases from J, leaving 3 bases between. This CDR3 spans 15 amino acids. CDR1 MNHNY and CDR2 SVGAGI come from the germline V gene (reference sequence). CDR3 sequence reads: CASSYSGSGANVLTF. CDR3 in DNA: TGTGCCAGCAGTTACTCGGGCTCTGGGGCCAACGTCCTGACTTTC.

Details on this clone: Other DNA variants within this sample encode the same CDR3. This chain uses TRBV5-6 with TRBJ2-7; D is ambiguous. V lost 3 bases and J 8 bases, leaving 9 bases between the germline ends. Germline assignment: CDR1 SGHDT and CDR2 YYEEEE. The CDR3 contains 11 residues. CDR3 DNA sequence: TGTGCCAGCAGCTCCGGGCCAAAGCAGTACTTC. This sequence encodes CASSSGPKQYF.

The gene calls are TRBV27 and TRBJ2-2; 11 positions match TRBD2. Germline V gene sequence: CDR1 MNHEY, CDR2 SMNVEV (reference sequence). V shed 1 base and J 4 bases; nucleotides not matched to a gene: 5. The length of the CDR3 is 17 residues. This chain's CDR3 is CASSLYSGRVFTGELFF. The CDR3 nucleotides are TGTGCCAGCAGTTTATATAGCGGGAGGGTCTTCACCGGGGAGCTGTTTTTT.

This clone was detected once. This chain connects TRBV4-2 to TRBJ2-3; D is perhaps TRBD1 or TRBD2 (6 bases each). The CDR3 extends over 15 amino acids. Trimming took 0 bases from V and 2 from J, leaving 9 bases between them. The V gene's germline CDR1 is LGHNA and CDR2 YNFKEQ. The CDR3 region is CASSQEGGLTDTQYF. The CDR3 coding sequence is TGTGCCAGCAGCCAAGAAGGGGGACTCACAGATACGCAGTATTTT.

V is TRBV19 and J is TRBJ1-1; D not resolved. Looked up from germline, CDR1 is LNHDA and CDR2 is SQIVND (reference sequence). The CDR3 is 15 residues long. V lost 3 bases, J lost 1 base, and 12 bases lay in between. The CDR3 bases are TGTGCCAGTAGTATCATGGCGGACGAGAACACTGAAGCTTTCTTT. Translating it yields CASSIMADENTEAFF.

The J gene is TRBJ2-2, the V gene TRBV4-3; a weak D match, TRBD1 (5 bases). Germline V lookup: CDR1 LGHNA, CDR2 YSLEER. This CDR3 contains 15 residues. V was trimmed by 0 bases and J by 5 bases, leaving 10 bases between them. The CDR3 DNA reads TGCGCCAGCAGCCAAGAAGGGGTGGGAACCGGGGAGCTGTTTTTT. Protein: CASSQEGVGTGELFF.

About this clone: Within the sample, other DNA sequences also encode this same CDR3. V is TRBV5-6 and J is TRBJ2-7; 7 bases fit TRBD1. Germline-derived CDR1 and CDR2 are SGHDT and YYEEEE. This CDR3 has 13 residues. Losses at the gene ends were 5 bases for V and 2 bases for J; bases not matched to a gene: 4. CDR3 amino acids: CASSPGQPYEQYF. CDR3 nucleotide sequence: TGTGCCAGCAGTCCGGGACAGCCCTACGAGCAGTACTTC. Based on the CDR3 plus reference TRBV5-6 and TRBJ2-7, the full variable domain is DAGVTQSPTHLIKTRGQQVTLRCSPKSGHDTVSWYQQALGQGPQFIFQYYEEEERQRGNFPDRFSGHQFPNYSSELNVNALLLGDSALYLCASSPGQPYEQYFGPGTRLTVT.

CDR3: CASSLFGGYNEQFF. CDR3 in DNA: TGTGCCAGCAGTTTGTTCGGGGGCTACAATGAGCAGTTCTTC. The V gene is TRBV27, the J gene TRBJ2-1, with a tentative D call TRBD2 (6 bases). The CDR3 sequence is 14 residues long. V dropped 3 bases and J dropped 3 bases, with 9 bases sitting between them. CDR1 is MNHEY and CDR2 is SMNVEV in the germline V gene (reference sequence).

This clone was counted only a few times. The chain uses TRBV29-1 and TRBJ1-1, with D perhaps matching TRBD1 (5 bases). CDR1 SQVTM and CDR2 ANQGSEA come from the germline V gene. The CDR3 covers 13 residues. V lost 7 bases and J 1 base, leaving 13 bases between the germline ends. CDR3 DNA sequence: TGCAGCGCCCGTGGGGGGGAGAACACTGAAGCTTTCTTT. Encoded protein: CSARGGENTEAFF.

The chain uses TRBV15 and TRBJ2-2; D not resolved. Germline V gives CDR1 LNHNV, CDR2 YYDKDF (reference sequence). CDR3 length equals 14 residues. Trimming cost V 5 bases and J 4 bases, with 11 bases left between them. CDR3 coding DNA: TGTGCCACCAGCCATTATTCGGGCACCGGGGAGCTGTTTTTT. Translating it yields CATSHYSGTGELFF. Drawing the rest from reference TRBV15 and TRBJ2-2, the complete variable domain is DAMVIQNPRYQVTQFGKPVTLSCSQTLNHNVMYWYQQKSSQAPKLLFHYYDKDFNNEADTPDNFQSRRPNTSFCFLDIRSPGLGDTAMYLCATSHYSGTGELFFGEGSRLTVL.

The chain uses TRBV14 and TRBJ1-2; TRBD1 matches 7 bases. CDR1 SGHDN and CDR2 FVKESK come from the germline V gene. The CDR3 loop spans 16 amino acids. V lost 4 bases and J lost 8; bases outside the gene matches: 16. CDR3 sequence (DNA): TGTGCCAGCAGCCCAACCTTGGTGGGACAGCTACCGGGCTACACCTTC. Its protein is CASSPTLVGQLPGYTF.

This clone occurred a few times. The chain employs TRBV7-9 and TRBJ1-2, with 7 bases fitting TRBD1. CDR1 is SEHNR, CDR2 FQNEAQ, per germline (reference sequence). CDR3 size: 15 residues. The V and J ends lost 1 base and 8 bases, in that order; junction bases with no gene match: 10. CDR3 nucleotide sequence: TGTGCCAGCAGCTTAGGGAGGAACAGGGGAGCGGGCTACACCTTC. Translating gives CASSLGRNRGAGYTF.

Of note for this clone: This clone may be a read error of a much larger clone one base away. The J gene is TRBJ1-1, the V gene TRBV9; D is uncertain. CDR3 length: 13 residues. V shed 0 bases and J shed 3 bases, with 6 bases lying between them. Germline assignment: CDR1 SGDLS and CDR2 YYNGEE. The CDR3 nucleotides are TGTGCCAGCAGCGTAGGGGAGGACACTGAAGCTTTCTTT. Residues: CASSVGEDTEAFF.

The chain couples TRBV5-6 to TRBJ1-3; no reliable D call. Per germline, CDR1 SGHDT and CDR2 YYEEEE. There are 13 residues in the CDR3. V gave up 4 bases and J gave up 4 bases, with 9 bases separating them. This CDR3 is CASSPGIGNTIYF. For the CDR3, the DNA is TGTGCCAGCAGCCCCGGAATAGGAAACACCATATATTTT.

The gene calls are TRBV19 and TRBJ2-1; a possible D gene is TRBD2 (6 bases). The CDR3 runs to 14 residues. Trimming took off 1 base at V and 3 bases at J, with 7 bases between the two ends. Germline V gene data show CDR1 as LNHDA and CDR2 as SQIVND (reference sequence). The CDR3 DNA follows: TGTGCCAGTAGTATAGGCGGGAACTACAATGAGCAGTTCTTC. This gives the protein CASSIGGNYNEQFF.

The chain uses TRBV11-1 and TRBJ1-1; D ambiguous. This CDR3 region has 13 residues. V was clipped by 5 bases and J by 4 bases, with 11 bases between them. Germline CDR1 reads SGHAT; CDR2 reads FQDESV (reference sequence). In nucleotides, the CDR3 is TGTGCCAGCAGCCCGGCGGGGTCCACTGAAGCTTTCTTT. It translates to CASSPAGSTEAFF.

This clone appeared a single time. The chain uses TRBV10-3 and TRBJ2-7, with D maybe TRBD1 (5 bases). V lost 6 bases to trimming and J lost 6 bases, with 12 bases between them. Germline assignment: CDR1 ENHRY and CDR2 SYGVKD. The CDR3 length is 12 residues. The CDR3 nucleotides read TGTGCCATCAGCGAAGGGGATGGCGAGCAGTACTTC. This gives the protein CAISEGDGEQYF.

This chain joins TRBV9 and TRBJ2-1, with D possibly TRBD2 on 5 matching bases. This CDR3 has 17 amino acids. V was shortened by 0 bases and J by 1 base, with 14 bases between the two germline ends. CDR1 and CDR2 from the germline V gene are SGDLS and YYNGEE. CDR3 amino acids: CASSVALGLASYNEQFF. The DNA of the CDR3 is TGTGCCAGCAGCGTAGCTCTTGGGCTAGCATCCTACAATGAGCAGTTCTTC. Supplemented by reference TRBV9 and TRBJ2-1, the full variable domain reads DSGVTQTPKHLITATGQRVTLRCSPRSGDLSVYWYQQSLDQGLQFLIQYYNGEERAKGNILERFSAQQFPDLHSELNLSSLELGDSALYFCASSVALGLASYNEQFFGPGTRLTVL.

The chain couples TRBV7-8 to TRBJ1-2; D is unresolved. The CDR3 sequence is 17 residues long. CDR1 SGHVS and CDR2 FQNEAQ come from the germline V gene. V was shortened by 1 base and J by 5 bases, with 20 bases between the two germline ends. The DNA of the CDR3 is TGTGCCAGCAGCTTAGAACCTTTCAGCGGCCTCCGGTATGGCTACACCTTC. Protein product: CASSLEPFSGLRYGYTF.